The rows below give T cell receptor beta chains drawn from one sample of a study of HIV-infected children after antiretroviral therapy interruption. TCRdb passed the 3' RACE reads through MiXCR, listing each CDR3 protein once. The table shows about 89,000 distinct CDR3 sequences, with around 6.9% occurring only once. The specimen comprised CD45RA+ CD4+ T cells from PBMCs, pooled from several time points, sampled from a donor given antiretroviral therapy, either interrupted or continuous. These receptors were obtained from a pool of human donors with HIV. Both conserved end residues are part of each CDR3. Each record gives: clone size, J gene, V gene, D gene, CDR3 protein, CDR3 DNA. A D gene is named only where the DNA matches it firmly. Some rows mark clone size as missing; the rest say once, few, many or name a class of expanded clone.

clone size: many; J gene: TRBJ1-3; V gene: TRBV19; D gene: -; CDR3 protein: CASSVGLQASGNTIYF; CDR3 DNA: TGTGCCAGTAGTGTTGGACTGCAAGCCTCTGGAAACACCATATATTTT
clone size: many; J gene: TRBJ2-6; V gene: TRBV21-1; D gene: -; CDR3 protein: CASSTTGANVLTF; CDR3 DNA: TGTGCCAGCAGCACCACTGGGGCCAACGTCCTGACTTTC
clone size: many; J gene: TRBJ2-7; V gene: TRBV6-6; D gene: -; CDR3 protein: CASSAGTSTYVEQYF; CDR3 DNA: TGTGCCAGCAGTGCAGGGACATCGACCTACGTCGAGCAGTACTTC
clone size: many; J gene: TRBJ2-7; V gene: TRBV5-6; D gene: -; CDR3 protein: CASSLEAGRTYEQYF; CDR3 DNA: TGTGCCAGCAGCTTGGAGGCAGGCCGAACCTACGAGCAGTACTTC
clone size: many; J gene: TRBJ2-1; V gene: TRBV19; D gene: -; CDR3 protein: CASSIRLGVYAEQFF; CDR3 DNA: TGTGCCAGCAGTATACGACTGGGGGTCTATGCTGAGCAGTTCTTC
clone size: -; J gene: TRBJ2-2; V gene: TRBV19; D gene: -; CDR3 protein: CASFSLSGGSRTGELFF; CDR3 DNA: TGTGCCAGTTTTTCCCTCTCGGGGGGCTCGAGGACCGGGGAGCTGTTTTTT
clone size: many; J gene: TRBJ1-1; V gene: TRBV15; D gene: -; CDR3 protein: CATSTVREGGEAFF; CDR3 DNA: TGTGCCACCAGCACGGTACGGGAGGGGGGAGAAGCTTTCTTT
clone size: many; J gene: TRBJ2-1; V gene: TRBV20-1; D gene: TRBD2; CDR3 protein: CSATSGRRGNEQFF; CDR3 DNA: TGCAGTGCTACTAGCGGGAGAAGGGGCAATGAGCAGTTCTTC
clone size: many; J gene: TRBJ2-7; V gene: TRBV28; D gene: -; CDR3 protein: CAARNVGASSYEQYF; CDR3 DNA: TGTGCCGCCAGAAATGTAGGAGCGAGCTCCTACGAGCAGTACTTC
clone size: medium-sized; J gene: TRBJ2-7; V gene: TRBV6-6; D gene: -; CDR3 protein: CASTKRAGSYEQYF; CDR3 DNA: TGTGCCAGCACCAAAAGGGCGGGTTCCTACGAGCAGTACTTC
clone size: many; J gene: TRBJ1-1; V gene: TRBV12-5; D gene: -; CDR3 protein: CASGTGSGRRNTEAFF; CDR3 DNA: TGTGCTAGTGGAACCGGATCGGGGAGGCGGAACACTGAAGCTTTCTTT
clone size: many; J gene: TRBJ2-3; V gene: TRBV19; D gene: TRBD1; CDR3 protein: CASSVERGLSTDTQYF; CDR3 DNA: TGTGCCAGTAGTGTAGAGAGGGGGCTAAGCACAGATACGCAGTATTTT
clone size: few; J gene: TRBJ1-4; V gene: TRBV5-5; D gene: TRBD1; CDR3 protein: CASSLQPADRDEKLFF; CDR3 DNA: TGTGCCAGCAGCCTGCAACCAGCGGACAGGGATGAAAAACTGTTTTTT
clone size: many; J gene: TRBJ1-6; V gene: TRBV7-2; D gene: -; CDR3 protein: CASSSRGWIGSNSPLHF; CDR3 DNA: TGTGCCAGCAGCTCCCGTGGGTGGATAGGTTCTAATTCACCCCTCCACTTT